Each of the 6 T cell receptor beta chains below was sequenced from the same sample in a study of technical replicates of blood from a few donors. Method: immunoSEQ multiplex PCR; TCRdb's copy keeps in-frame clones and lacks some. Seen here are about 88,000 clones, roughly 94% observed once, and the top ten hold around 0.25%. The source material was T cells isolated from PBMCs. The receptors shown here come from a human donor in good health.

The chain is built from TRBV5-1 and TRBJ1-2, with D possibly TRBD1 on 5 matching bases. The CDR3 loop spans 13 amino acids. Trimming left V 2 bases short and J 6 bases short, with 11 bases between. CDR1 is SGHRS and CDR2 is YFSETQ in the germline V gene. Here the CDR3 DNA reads TGCGCCAGCAGCTTTAGGGGTGTTGATGGCTACACCTTC. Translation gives CASSFRGVDGYTF.

The CDR3 here is CASSQPGLGSSTF. The CDR3, as DNA: TGTGCCAGCAGTCAGCCGGGACTAGGGTCAAGCACCTTC. The V and J genes are TRBV28 and TRBJ1-2; D is possibly TRBD1 (5 bases). This CDR3 has 13 amino acids. Deletions cut 5 bases from V and 13 bases from J, with 20 bases between. CDR1 is MDHEN, CDR2 SYDVKM, per germline.

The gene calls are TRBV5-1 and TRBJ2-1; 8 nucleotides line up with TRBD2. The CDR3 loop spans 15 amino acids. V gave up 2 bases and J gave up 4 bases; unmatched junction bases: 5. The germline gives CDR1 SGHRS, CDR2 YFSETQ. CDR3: CASSLGGGRYNEQFF. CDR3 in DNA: TGCGCCAGCAGCTTAGGCGGGGGGAGATACAATGAGCAGTTCTTC.

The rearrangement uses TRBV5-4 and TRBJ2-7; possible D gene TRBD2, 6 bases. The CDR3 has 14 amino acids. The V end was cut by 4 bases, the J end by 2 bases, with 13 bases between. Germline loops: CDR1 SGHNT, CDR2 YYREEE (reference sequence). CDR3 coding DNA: TGTGCCAGCAGCCCAGCACTAGCTCCCTACGAGCAGTACTTC. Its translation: CASSPALAPYEQYF.

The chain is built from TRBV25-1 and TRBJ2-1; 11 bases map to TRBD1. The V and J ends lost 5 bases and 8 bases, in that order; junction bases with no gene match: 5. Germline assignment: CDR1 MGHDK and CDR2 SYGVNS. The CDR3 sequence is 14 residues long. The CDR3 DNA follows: TGTGCCAGCAGTTCGGACAGGGGGCTAGATGAGCAGTTCTTC. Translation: CASSSDRGLDEQFF.

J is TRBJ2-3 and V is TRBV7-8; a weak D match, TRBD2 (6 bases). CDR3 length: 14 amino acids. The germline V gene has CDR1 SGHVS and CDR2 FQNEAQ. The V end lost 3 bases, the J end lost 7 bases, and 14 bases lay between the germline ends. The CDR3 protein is CASSFGWGGNTQYF. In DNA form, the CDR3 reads TGTGCCAGCAGCTTTGGTTGGGGAGGTAATACGCAGTATTTT. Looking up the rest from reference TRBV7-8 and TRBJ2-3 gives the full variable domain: GAGVSQSPRYKVAKRGQDVALRCDPISGHVSLFWYQQALGQGPEFLTYFQNEAQLDKSGLPSDRFFAERPEGSVSTLKIQRTQQEDSAVYLCASSFGWGGNTQYFGPGTRLTVL.